The text below deals with one T cell receptor (beta chain). Antigen specificity is unknown. The data belong to a study of T-cell memory formation after mild COVID-19. On the study more broadly: TCR clusters mostly belonged to single donors.

V lost 1 base, J lost 7 bases, and 13 bases lay in between. The germline CDR1 and CDR2 sequences are LGHDT and YNNKEL (reference sequence). CDR3 length: 15 amino acids. Study-level results: Memory sampled before infection contained some responding clones, suggesting cross-reactive memory joined. Among clones contracting day 15 to 85, CD4/CD8 was balanced, whereas later expanders leaned CD4+.

One entry per CDR3 protein results from TCRdb running MiXCR on the 5' RACE reads. The sample has hundreds of thousands of distinct CDR3 sequences, 20% seen once. Sequenced material: PBMCs or a T cell subset sorted from them (not recorded which). The J gene is TRBJ2-2, the V gene TRBV3-1; tentative D call: TRBD1 (5 bases). The sequence derives from a man between 18 and 35 years old who had mild COVID-19 (a few samples of this study predate the infection). Cell type and time point are not known. CDR3 nucleotides: TGTGCCAGCAGCCAAGGATCAGGGTTCGACGGGGAGCTGTTTTTT. Translating it yields CASSQGSGFDGELFF. Together with reference TRBV3-1 and TRBJ2-2, the CDR3 gives the full variable domain: DTAVSQTPKYLVTQMGNDKSIKCEQNLGHDTMYWYKQDSKKFLKIMFSYNNKELIINETVPNRFSPKSPDKAHLNLHINSLELGDSAVYFCASSQGSGFDGELFFGEGSRLTVL.